The present TCR beta chain was sequenced within a study of T-cell reconstitution after alpha-beta-depleted transplantation in children. The germline CDR1 and CDR2 sequences are ENHRY and SYGVKD. The germline V and J ends were trimmed by 3 bases and 6 bases, with 17 bases remaining between them. The CDR3 has 16 amino acids. TCRbeta library construction was performed incorporating unique molecular identifiers. TCRdb reprocessed the PCR reads with MiXCR, giving one entry per CDR3 protein. Altogether tens of thousands of distinct CDR3 sequences are present, 40% to 55% being singletons, with the ten largest covering 98%.

The TCR comes from a male patient younger than 18 who had a stem cell transplant for acute lymphoblastic leukemia, so the T cells may come from the graft donor. The rearrangement uses TRBV10-3 and TRBJ1-4; D uncertain. The input for sequencing was PBMCs, mostly from graft donor cells, taken 360 days after TCRalphabeta/CD19-depleted stem cell transplant. CDR3 amino acids: CAISDPAWSVDEKLFF. The CDR3 bases are TGTGCCATCAGTGATCCAGCTTGGTCGGTTGATGAAAAACTGTTTTTT.